There are a few counts of the clone carrying this TCR beta chain. Its antigen is not identified. A single record per CDR3 protein comes from TCRdb applying MiXCR to the 5' RACE reads. The table includes about 340,000 distinct CDR3 sequences, approximately 22% detected once. This specimen comes from a study of T-cell memory formation after mild COVID-19. Whole-study findings and limits: Cross-reactive memory seemingly joined, as some responding clones were found in pre-infection memory.

Germline V gene lookup returns CDR1 SGHTA and CDR2 FQGNSA. Trimming shortened V by 1 base and J by 0 bases, and 10 bases separated the two germline ends. The CDR3 extends over 16 amino acids. The specimen was PBMCs or a T cell subset sorted from them (not recorded which). This TCR was sampled from a man younger than 35 who had mild COVID-19 (a few samples of this study predate the infection). Cell type and time point are not known. V gene TRBV7-2 combines with J gene TRBJ1-3; D is unclear. CDR3 sequence (DNA): TGTGCCAGCAGCTTAGTCCCGGGCTCCTCTGGAAACACCATATATTTT. It codes for CASSLVPGSSGNTIYF.